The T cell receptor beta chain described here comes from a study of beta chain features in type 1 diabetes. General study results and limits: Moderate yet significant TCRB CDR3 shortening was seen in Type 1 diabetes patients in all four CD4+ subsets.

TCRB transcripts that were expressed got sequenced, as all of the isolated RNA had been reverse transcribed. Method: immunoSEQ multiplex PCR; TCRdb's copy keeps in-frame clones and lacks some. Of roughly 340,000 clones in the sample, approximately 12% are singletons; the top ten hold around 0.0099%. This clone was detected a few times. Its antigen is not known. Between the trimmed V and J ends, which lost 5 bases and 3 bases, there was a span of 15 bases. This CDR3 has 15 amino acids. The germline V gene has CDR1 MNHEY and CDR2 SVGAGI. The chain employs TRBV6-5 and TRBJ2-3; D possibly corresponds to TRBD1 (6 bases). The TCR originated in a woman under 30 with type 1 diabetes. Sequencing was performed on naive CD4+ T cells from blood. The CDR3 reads CASSTIQGTTDTQYF. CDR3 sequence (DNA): TGTGCCAGCAGTACGATACAGGGAACGACAGATACGCAGTATTTT.